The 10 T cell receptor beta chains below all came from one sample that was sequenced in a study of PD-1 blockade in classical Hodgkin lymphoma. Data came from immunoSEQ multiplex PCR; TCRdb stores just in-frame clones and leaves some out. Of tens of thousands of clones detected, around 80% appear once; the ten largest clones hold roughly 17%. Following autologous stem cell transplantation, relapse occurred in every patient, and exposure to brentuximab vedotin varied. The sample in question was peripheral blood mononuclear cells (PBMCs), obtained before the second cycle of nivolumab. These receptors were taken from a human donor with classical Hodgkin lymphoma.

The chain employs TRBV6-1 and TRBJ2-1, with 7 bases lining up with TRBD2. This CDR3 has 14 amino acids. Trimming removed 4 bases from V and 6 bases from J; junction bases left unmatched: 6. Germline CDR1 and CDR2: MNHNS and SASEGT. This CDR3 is CASSGLAEPNEQFF. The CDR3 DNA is TGTGCCAGCAGTGGGCTAGCGGAGCCCAATGAGCAGTTCTTC.

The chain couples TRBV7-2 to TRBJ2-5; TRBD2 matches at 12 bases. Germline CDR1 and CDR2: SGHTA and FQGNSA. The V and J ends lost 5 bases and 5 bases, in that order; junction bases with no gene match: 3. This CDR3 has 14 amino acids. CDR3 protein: CASSPSGRVETQYF. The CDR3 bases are TGTGCCAGCAGCCCTAGCGGGAGGGTTGAGACCCAGTACTTC.

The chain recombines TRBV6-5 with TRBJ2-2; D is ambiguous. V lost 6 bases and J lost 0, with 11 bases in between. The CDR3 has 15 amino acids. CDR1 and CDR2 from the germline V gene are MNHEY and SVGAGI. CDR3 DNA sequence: TGTGCCAGCAGGTTTGTCGAAACGAACACCGGGGAGCTGTTTTTT. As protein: CASRFVETNTGELFF.

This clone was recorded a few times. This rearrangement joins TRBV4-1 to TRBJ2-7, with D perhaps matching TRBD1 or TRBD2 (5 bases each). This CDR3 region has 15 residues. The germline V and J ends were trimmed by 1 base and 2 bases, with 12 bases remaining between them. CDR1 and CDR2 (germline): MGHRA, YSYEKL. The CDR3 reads CASSQVPGSTYEQYF. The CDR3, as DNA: TGCGCCAGCAGCCAAGTACCAGGGAGTACCTACGAGCAGTACTTC.

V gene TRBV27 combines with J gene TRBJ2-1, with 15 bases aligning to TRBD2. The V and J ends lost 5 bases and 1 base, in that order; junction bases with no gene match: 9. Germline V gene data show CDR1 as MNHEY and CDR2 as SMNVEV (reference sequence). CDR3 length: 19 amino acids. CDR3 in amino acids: CASSPGLAGGEGSYNEQFF. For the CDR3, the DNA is TGTGCCAGCAGTCCCGGACTAGCGGGAGGGGAAGGGTCCTACAATGAGCAGTTCTTC.

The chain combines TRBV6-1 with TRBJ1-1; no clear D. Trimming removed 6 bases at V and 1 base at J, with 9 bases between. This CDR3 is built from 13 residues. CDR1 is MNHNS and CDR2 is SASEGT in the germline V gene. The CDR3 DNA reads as TGTGCCAGCAGCCTCGAACAGAACACTGAAGCTTTCTTT. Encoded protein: CASSLEQNTEAFF.

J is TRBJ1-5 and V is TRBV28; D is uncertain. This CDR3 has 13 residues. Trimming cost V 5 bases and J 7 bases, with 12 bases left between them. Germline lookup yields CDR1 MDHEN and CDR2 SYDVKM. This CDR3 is CASSRTPGQPQHF. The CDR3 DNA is TGTGCCAGCAGTCGAACCCCAGGCCAGCCCCAGCATTTT.

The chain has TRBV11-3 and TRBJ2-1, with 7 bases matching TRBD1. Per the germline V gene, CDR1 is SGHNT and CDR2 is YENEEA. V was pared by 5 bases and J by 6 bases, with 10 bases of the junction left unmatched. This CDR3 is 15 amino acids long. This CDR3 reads CASSPGQVGSNEQFF. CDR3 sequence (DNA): TGTGCCAGCAGCCCAGGACAGGTGGGATCCAATGAGCAGTTCTTC.

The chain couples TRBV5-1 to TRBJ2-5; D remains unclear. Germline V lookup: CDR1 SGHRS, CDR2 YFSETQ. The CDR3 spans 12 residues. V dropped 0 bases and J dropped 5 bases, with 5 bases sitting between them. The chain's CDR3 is CASSLAFETQYF. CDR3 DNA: TGCGCCAGCAGCTTGGCCTTTGAGACCCAGTACTTC.

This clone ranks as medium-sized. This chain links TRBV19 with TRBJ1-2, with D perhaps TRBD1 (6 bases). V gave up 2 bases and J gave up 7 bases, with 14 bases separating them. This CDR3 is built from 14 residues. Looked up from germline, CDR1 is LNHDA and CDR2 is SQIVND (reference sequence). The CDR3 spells CASSIKGDVSGYTF. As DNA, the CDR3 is TGTGCCAGTAGTATAAAGGGGGACGTTTCTGGCTACACCTTC.